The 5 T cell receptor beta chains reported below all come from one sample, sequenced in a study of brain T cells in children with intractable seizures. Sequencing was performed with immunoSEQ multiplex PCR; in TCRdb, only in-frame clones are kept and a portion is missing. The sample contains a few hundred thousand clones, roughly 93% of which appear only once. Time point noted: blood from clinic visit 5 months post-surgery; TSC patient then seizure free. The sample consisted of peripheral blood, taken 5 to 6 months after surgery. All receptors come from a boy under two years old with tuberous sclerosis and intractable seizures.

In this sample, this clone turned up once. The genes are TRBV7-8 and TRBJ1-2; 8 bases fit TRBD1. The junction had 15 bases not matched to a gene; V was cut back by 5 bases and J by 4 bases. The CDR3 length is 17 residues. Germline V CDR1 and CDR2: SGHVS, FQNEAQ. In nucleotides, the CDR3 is TGTGCCAGCAGCCGGACCGGACAGGGACCAATTACCTATGGCTACACCTTC. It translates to CASSRTGQGPITYGYTF.

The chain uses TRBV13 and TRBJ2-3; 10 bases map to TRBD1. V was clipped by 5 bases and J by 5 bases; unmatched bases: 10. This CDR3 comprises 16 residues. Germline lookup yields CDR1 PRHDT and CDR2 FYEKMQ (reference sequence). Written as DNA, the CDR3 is TGTGCCAGCAGCGACCGACAGGGGGCGACAGGAGATACGCAGTATTTT. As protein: CASSDRQGATGDTQYF.

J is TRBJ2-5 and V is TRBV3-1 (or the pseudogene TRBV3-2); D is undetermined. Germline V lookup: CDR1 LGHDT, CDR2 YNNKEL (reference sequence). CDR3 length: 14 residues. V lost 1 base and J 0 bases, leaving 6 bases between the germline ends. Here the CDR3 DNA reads TGTGCCAGCAGCCAAGGGGCATACCAAGAGACCCAGTACTTC. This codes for CASSQGAYQETQYF.

CDR3 DNA: TGTGCCACCAGTGAGGGAGTGCATGAAAATCAGCCCCAGCATTTT. Encoded protein: CATSEGVHENQPQHF. J is TRBJ1-5 and V is TRBV24-1; D is ambiguous. V gave up 4 bases and J gave up 4 bases, with 13 bases separating them. Per germline, CDR1 KGHDR and CDR2 SFDVKD. This CDR3 contains 15 residues.

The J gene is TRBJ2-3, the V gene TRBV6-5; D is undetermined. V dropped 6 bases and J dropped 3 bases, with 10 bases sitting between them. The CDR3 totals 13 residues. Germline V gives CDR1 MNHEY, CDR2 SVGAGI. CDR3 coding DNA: TGTGCCAGCAGCGAGGAACGGACAGATACGCAGTATTTT. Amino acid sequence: CASSEERTDTQYF.